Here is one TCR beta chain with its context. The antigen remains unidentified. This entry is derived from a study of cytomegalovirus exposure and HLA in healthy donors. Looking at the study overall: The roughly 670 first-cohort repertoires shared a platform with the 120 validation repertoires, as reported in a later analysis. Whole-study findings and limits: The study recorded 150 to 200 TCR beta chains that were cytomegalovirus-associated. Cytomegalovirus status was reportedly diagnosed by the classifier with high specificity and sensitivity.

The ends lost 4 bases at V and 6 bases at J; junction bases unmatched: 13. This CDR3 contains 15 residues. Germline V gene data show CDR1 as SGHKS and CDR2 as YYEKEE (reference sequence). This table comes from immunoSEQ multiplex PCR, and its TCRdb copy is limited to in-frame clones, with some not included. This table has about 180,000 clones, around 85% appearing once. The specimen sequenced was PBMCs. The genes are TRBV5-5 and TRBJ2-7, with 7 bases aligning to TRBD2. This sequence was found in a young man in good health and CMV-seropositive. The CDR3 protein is CASSREGPGLGEQYF. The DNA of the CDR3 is TGTGCCAGCAGCAGGGAGGGGCCAGGGTTGGGCGAGCAGTACTTC. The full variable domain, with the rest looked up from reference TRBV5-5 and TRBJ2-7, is DAGVTQSPTHLIKTRGQQVTLRCSPISGHKSVSWYQQVLGQGPQFIFQYYEKEERGRGNFPDRFSARQFPNYSSELNVNALLLGDSALYLCASSREGPGLGEQYFGPGTRLTVT.